This T cell receptor beta chain was observed in a study of T-cell memory formation after mild COVID-19 (dated by TCRdb to about 2021). For the wider study: TCR sequence clusters from the two donors were found to be largely donor specific. The cohort was made up of two young adult volunteers, one female and one male, who were previously healthy. T-cell clones expanding and contracting after mild COVID-19 in two donors were tracked by longitudinal TCRalpha and TCRbeta repertoire sequencing.

V is pared back by 3 bases and J by 12 bases, with 12 bases lying between the germline termini. The CDR3 covers 13 residues, taking in both the cysteine and the phenylalanine. Only CDR3 DNA remains: 39 bases, in frame from the first base. A word on this clonotype: Its antigen remains undetermined. No quality values exist for individual bases; no much larger clone is one base distant.

Sequenced on an Illumina NovaSeq 6000. Using 5'RACE with constant-segment primers, TCRalpha and TCRbeta cDNA libraries were constructed, with sample barcodes and unique molecular identifiers added in the process. Trizol reagent was used to extract RNA from every sample. Libraries were amplified in two PCR steps, with a second sample barcode and Illumina TruSeq adapters added in the second step. Sequencing of the libraries was done on an Illumina NovaSeq, producing 2 x 150 bp paired-end reads. Turning to the authors' computational methods: Demultiplexing of reads and collapsing into UMI-guided consensus sequences were performed with migec v1.2.7. Using mixcr v2.1.11, the UMI consensuses were aligned to TRA and TRB V and J templates and assembled into clonotypes. A clonotype was counted as expanded or contracted only when both edgeR and NoisET called the clonotype significant, with the noise models trained on biological replicates. For edgeR calls, the thresholds were a false discovery rate-adjusted p below 0.01 and a log2 fold-change of 1. As an exploratory analysis of dynamics, PCA with hierarchical clustering was applied to max-normalized trajectories of the 1000 most abundant clonotypes. Separately sequenced CD4+ and CD8+ repertoires were used to assign a CD4 or CD8 phenotype to each responding clone. TCRdb took the public reads, trimmed them with fastp at Q25, ran MiXCR for clone calling and kept in-frame beta chains. Rows are combined by CDR3 protein, so each entry shows the most common genes and DNA. These V and J calls rely on TCRdb rather than the paper's analysis. This sample has a few hundred thousand distinct CDR3 sequences in its table, and 8% to 11% of those were observed once. Approximately 2.8% of the sample belongs to the ten largest clones.

On the study overall, not on this receptor specifically: Clones that contracted from day 15 to 85 showed balanced CD4/CD8 phenotypes, whereas a second wave of clones that expanded from day 15 to 37 leaned towards CD4+. Whether the second-wave clones peaking on day 37 were SARS-CoV-2 specific was not confirmed. Contracting CD4+ clones appeared mostly in the CM and EM memory subsets, whereas CD8+ clones were enriched in EMRA. The study included only a couple of mild cases, and larger cohorts that include severe cases with pre-infection samples were judged to be necessary. Some responding clones were detected in pre-infection memory, which suggested that pre-existing cross-reactive memory T cells had joined the SARS-CoV-2 response.

Ficoll-Paque density gradient centrifugation was used to isolate PBMCs. The clonotype was recovered from a man between 18 and 35 years old who had mild COVID-19 (a few samples of this study predate the infection). The sample titles of this study are shuffled in the database, so cell type and time point are left out; the donor was told from shared clones. The rearrangement joined TRBV12-3 or TRBV12-4 to TRBJ1-6; no D gene call is confident. Sequenced sample: PBMCs or a T cell subset sorted from them (not recorded which). The DNA reads as follows: TGTGCCAGCAGTTTGACCGGGAGTAAACCCCTCCACTTT. It translates to CASSLTGSKPLHF.